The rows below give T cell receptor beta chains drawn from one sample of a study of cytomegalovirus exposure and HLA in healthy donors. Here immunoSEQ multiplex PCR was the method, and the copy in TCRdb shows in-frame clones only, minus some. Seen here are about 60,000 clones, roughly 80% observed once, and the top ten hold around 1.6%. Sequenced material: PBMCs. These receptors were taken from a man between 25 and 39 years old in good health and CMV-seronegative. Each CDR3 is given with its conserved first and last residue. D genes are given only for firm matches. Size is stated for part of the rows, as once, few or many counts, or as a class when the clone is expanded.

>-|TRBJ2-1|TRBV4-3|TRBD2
TGCGCCAGCAGCCGAATCCTAGCGGGAGGGTCCTACAATGAGCAGTTCTTC
CASSRILAGGSYNEQFF
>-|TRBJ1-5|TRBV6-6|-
TGTGCCAGCAGTTACACGGGAAATAGCAATCAGCCCCAGCATTTT
CASSYTGNSNQPQHF
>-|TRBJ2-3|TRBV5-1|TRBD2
TGCGCCAGCAGCTCATCTAGCGGGAGGATTATTAAGGATACGCAGTATTTT
CASSSSSGRIIKDTQYF
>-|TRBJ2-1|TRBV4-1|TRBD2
TGCGCCAGCAGCCAAGAATTTACTTTCCGGTACCTTGCGGGAGCCAAGTACAATGAGCAGTTCTTC
CASSQEFTFRYLAGAKYNEQFF
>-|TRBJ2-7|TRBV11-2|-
TGTGCCAGCAGCCACCCGACACGTCCCTACGAGCAGTACTTC
CASSHPTRPYEQYF
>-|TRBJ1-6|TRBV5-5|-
TGTGCCAGCAGCTTGGCGGGGGACGGAAATAATTCACCCCTCCACTTT
CASSLAGDGNNSPLHF
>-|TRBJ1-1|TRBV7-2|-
TGTGCCAGCAGCGCGGGGGGGGGAGGGACTGAAGCTTTCTTT
CASSAGGGGTEAFF
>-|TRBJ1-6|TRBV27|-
TGTGCCAGCAGTTTACGTGGGAGCCTTAATTCACCCCTCCACTTT
CASSLRGSLNSPLHF
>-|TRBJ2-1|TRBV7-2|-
TGTGCCAGTGGGGGGAGCTCCTACAATGAGCAGTTCTTC
CASGGSSYNEQFF
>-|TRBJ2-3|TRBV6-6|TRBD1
TGTGCCAGCAGTTACCTGGGACAGGGGACAGATACGCAGTATTTT
CASSYLGQGTDTQYF
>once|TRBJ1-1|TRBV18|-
TGTGCCAGCTCACTTCAGGAGAACACTGAAGCTTTCTTT
CASSLQENTEAFF
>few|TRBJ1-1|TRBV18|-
TGTGCCAGCTCAGCACTACAGGGAGAGGGTGAAGCTTTCTTT
CASSALQGEGEAFF
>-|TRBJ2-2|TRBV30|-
TGTGCCTGGTCTACTCGGGGCGGGGAGCTGTTTTTT
CAWSTRGGELFF
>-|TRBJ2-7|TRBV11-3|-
TGTGCCAGCAGCTTAGAAGGAGGTCTGTCCTACGAGCAGTACTTC
CASSLEGGLSYEQYF
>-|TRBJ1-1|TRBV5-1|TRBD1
TGCGCCAGCAGCCCGCGGACAGGGGGGCGTTCCACTGAAGCTTTCTTT
CASSPRTGGRSTEAFF
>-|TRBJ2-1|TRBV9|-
TGTGCCAGCAGCGCCCAGATGGGGCACTACAATGAGCAGTTCTTC
CASSAQMGHYNEQFF